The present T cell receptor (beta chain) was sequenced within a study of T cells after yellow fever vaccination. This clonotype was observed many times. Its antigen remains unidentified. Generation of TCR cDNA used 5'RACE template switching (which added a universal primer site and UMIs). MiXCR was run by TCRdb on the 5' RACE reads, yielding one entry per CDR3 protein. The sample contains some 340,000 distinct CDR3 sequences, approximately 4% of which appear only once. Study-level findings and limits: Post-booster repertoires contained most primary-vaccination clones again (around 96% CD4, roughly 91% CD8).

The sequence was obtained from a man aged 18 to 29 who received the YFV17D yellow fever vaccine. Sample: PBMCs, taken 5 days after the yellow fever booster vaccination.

In DNA, the CDR3 is TGTGCCAGCAGCCCAACCACTAGCGGGGCAAACAATGAGCAGTTCTTC. It encodes CASSPTTSGANNEQFF. The rearrangement joins TRBV3-1 to TRBJ2-1; 10 bases agree with TRBD2. This CDR3 has 16 amino acids. The V gene end was trimmed by 4 bases and the J gene end by 5 bases; junction bases not matched to a gene: 8. CDR1 and CDR2 (germline): LGHDT, YNNKEL (reference sequence).